This TCR beta chain stems from a study of blood T cell repertoires in COVID-19. Trimming took 0 bases from V and 2 from J, leaving 18 bases between them. The length of the CDR3 is 18 residues. Germline assignment: CDR1 SGHRS and CDR2 YFSETQ. Participants, about 18 to 90 years old, spanned around 25 US areas. Cohorts were based on clinical histories the participants reported. Profiling relied on immunoSEQ multiplex PCR, and the TCRdb table lists in-frame clones only, not all of them. The table records 350,000 to 400,000 clones, roughly 92% of them present only once. The receptor was isolated from a woman in her 40s who had been exposed to COVID-19. Source material: PBMCs or T cells enriched from blood (not recorded which). The J gene is TRBJ1-3, the V gene TRBV5-1; D gene uncertain. Here the CDR3 reads CASSLETPSVLTGNTIYF. In DNA form, the CDR3 reads TGCGCCAGCAGCTTGGAAACTCCGTCGGTGTTAACTGGAAACACCATATATTTT.